A single sample gave rise to the 28 T cell receptor beta chains below, sequenced in a study of T cells in Graves' hyperthyroidism and ophthalmopathy. RNA transcripts gave rise to amplified TCR beta CDR3 regions. The primer set for the first-round RT-PCR of the TCR CDR3 was HTBI. TCRdb analysed the multiplex PCR reads with MiXCR anew, one entry per CDR3 protein. The table includes hundreds of thousands of distinct CDR3 sequences, around a sixth detected once. Material for sequencing was blood. The origin of the receptors is a young woman with Graves' hyperthyroidism.

This clonotype was seen ten or more times. This CDR3 reads CASSPAGGWNSPLHF. CDR3 in DNA: TGTGCCAGCAGCCCGGCAGGGGGCTGGAATTCACCCCTCCACTTT. The rearrangement joins TRBV28 to TRBJ1-6; TRBD1 agrees at 8 bases. Unmatched junction bases numbered 8, after V lost 6 bases and J lost 7 bases. CDR1 is MDHEN and CDR2 is SYDVKM in the germline V gene. This CDR3 comprises 15 residues.

The V and J genes are TRBV7-9 and TRBJ1-4; 8 bases line up with TRBD1. Germline assignment: CDR1 SEHNR and CDR2 FQNEAQ (reference sequence). CDR3 length equals 15 residues. Trimming at V came to 6 bases and at J to 3 bases, leaving 6 bases not matched to a gene. The CDR3 protein is CASSGQGLSNEKLFF. The CDR3 DNA sequence: TGTGCCAGCAGTGGACAGGGTCTTTCTAATGAAAAACTGTTTTTT.

Only a few counts were recorded for this clonotype. The genes are TRBV5-6 and TRBJ1-1, with D perhaps TRBD1 (6 bases). CDR3 length: 15 amino acids. Germline CDR1 SGHDT, CDR2 YYEEEE. V lost 3 bases and J 4 bases, leaving 16 bases between the germline ends. The CDR3 reads CASSYVPTGSTEAFF. The DNA of the CDR3 is TGTGCCAGCAGCTATGTCCCCACAGGGAGCACTGAAGCTTTCTTT.

This clonotype was seen repeatedly, ten times or more. This chain uses TRBV14 with TRBJ2-1, with 9 bases that match TRBD2. The germline CDR1 and CDR2 sequences are SGHDN and FVKESK. The CDR3 has 14 residues. The junction had 0 bases not matched to a gene; V was cut back by 2 bases and J by 4 bases. The CDR3 sequence is CASSQSGRYNEQFF. The CDR3 DNA reads TGTGCCAGCAGCCAAAGCGGGAGGTACAATGAGCAGTTCTTC. Full variable domain (rest looked up from reference TRBV14 and TRBJ2-1): EAGVTQFPSHSVIEKGQTVTLRCDPISGHDNLYWYRRVMGKEIKFLLHFVKESKQDESGMPNNRFLAERTGGTYSTLKVQPAELEDSGVYFCASSQSGRYNEQFFGPGTRLTVL.

This clonotype was recorded a few times. The chain couples TRBV27 to TRBJ1-5; TRBD1 aligns across 8 bases. There are 17 residues in the CDR3. Germline CDR1 and CDR2: MNHEY and SMNVEV (reference sequence). The V and J ends lost 3 bases and 4 bases, in that order; junction bases with no gene match: 11. CDR3 nucleotides: TGTGCCAGCAGTTTGCAGATCCCGGGACAGGCTAATCAGCCCCAGCATTTT. Translated: CASSLQIPGQANQPQHF.

There are a few counts of this clonotype. The V gene is TRBV13, the J gene TRBJ1-4, with TRBD1 matching over 7 bases. The CDR3 totals 15 residues. V gave up 2 bases and J gave up 4 bases; unmatched junction bases: 4. The germline V gene has CDR1 PRHDT and CDR2 FYEKMQ (reference sequence). The CDR3 DNA follows: TGTGCCAGCAGCTTACCGGGACAGAGTAATGAAAAACTGTTTTTT. Its protein product is CASSLPGQSNEKLFF.

This clonotype has a count of ten or more. The V gene is TRBV2, the J gene TRBJ2-7; D not resolved. This CDR3 contains 11 residues. Trimming took off 6 bases at V and 3 bases at J, with 6 bases between the two ends. The germline CDR1 and CDR2 sequences are SNHLY and FYNNEI. The CDR3 nucleotides are TGTGCCAGCAGGCAGGTCTACGAGCAGTACTTC. Translation: CASRQVYEQYF.

This chain links TRBV20-1 with TRBJ2-5; 11 bases are shared with TRBD2. The CDR3 length is 19 residues. Germline values: CDR1 DFQATT, CDR2 SNEGSKA (reference sequence). The V and J ends lost 3 bases and 3 bases, in that order; junction bases with no gene match: 18. In DNA, the CDR3 is TGCAGTGCTAGTACCCGGACTAGCGGGCCAAAGGAAGAGGAAGAGACCCAGTACTTC. Its protein is CSASTRTSGPKEEEETQYF.

This clonotype was detected many times. The chain couples TRBV12-5 to TRBJ1-5, with D maybe TRBD1 (6 bases). Trimming removed 6 bases at V and 3 bases at J, with 12 bases between. The germline CDR1 and CDR2 sequences are LGHNT and FRNRAP. The CDR3 has 14 amino acids. CDR3: CASGNRDNNQPQHF. The CDR3, as DNA: TGTGCTAGTGGCAACCGGGACAACAATCAGCCCCAGCATTTT.

The rearrangement links TRBV6-1 to TRBJ1-2, with D maybe TRBD1 (5 bases). V was shortened by 2 bases and J by 0 bases, with 7 bases between the two germline ends. Germline CDR1 reads MNHNS; CDR2 reads SASEGT. CDR3 size: 14 residues. Here the CDR3 DNA reads TGTGCCAGCAGTGAAAGGGGAGCTAACTATGGCTACACCTTC. This sequence encodes CASSERGANYGYTF.

Many counts were recorded for this clonotype. The chain uses TRBV10-3 and TRBJ2-2; 8 bases line up with TRBD2. V was pared by 11 bases and J by 5 bases, with 10 bases of the junction left unmatched. The CDR3 totals 14 residues. Germline CDR1 ENHRY, CDR2 SYGVKD. Here the CDR3 DNA reads TGTGCCGCGCGAGGACTAGCAAAAACCGGGGAGCTGTTTTTT. As protein: CAARGLAKTGELFF.

This clonotype appeared a single time. The rearrangement joins TRBV20-1 to TRBJ2-2; D call uncertain. The CDR3 covers 15 residues. With 3 bases removed from V and 2 bases from J, the gap between germline ends came to 13 bases. In germline, CDR1 is DFQATT, CDR2 SNEGSKA (reference sequence). CDR3: CSARVSETNTGELFF. CDR3 in DNA: TGCAGTGCTAGGGTGAGCGAGACCAACACCGGGGAGCTGTTTTTT.

The rearrangement links TRBV6-1 to TRBJ2-7, with D maybe TRBD2 (5 bases). V was trimmed by 6 bases and J by 2 bases, leaving 11 bases between them. The CDR3 extends over 13 amino acids. The germline V gene encodes CDR1 MNHNS and CDR2 SASEGT. CDR3 protein: CASSTLAAYEQYF. CDR3 DNA sequence: TGTGCCAGCAGCACTCTAGCCGCCTACGAGCAGTACTTC.

In this sample, this clonotype turned up many times. This chain links TRBV11-3 with TRBJ2-7; either TRBD1 or TRBD2 may supply D (6 bases each). The length of the CDR3 is 15 residues. Germline V gene data show CDR1 as SGHNT and CDR2 as YENEEA. Trimming removed 10 bases from V and 2 bases from J, with 21 bases in between. The CDR3 DNA sequence: TGTGCCACCTCCGAGGGGGGACCCCGAGCCTACGAGCAGTACTTC. Protein: CATSEGGPRAYEQYF. The complete variable domain, with remaining parts taken from reference TRBV11-3 and TRBJ2-7, reads EAGVVQSPRYKIIEKKQPVAFWCNPISGHNTLYWYLQNLGQGPELLIRYENEEAVDDSQLPKDRFSAERLKGVDSTLKIQPAELGDSAVYLCATSEGGPRAYEQYFGPGTRLTVT.

The table lists this clonotype with many counts. This sequence joins TRBV6-1 and TRBJ1-4; no reliable D call. Germline V gene sequence: CDR1 MNHNS, CDR2 SASEGT. The V end was cut by 7 bases, the J end by 7 bases, with 13 bases between. This CDR3 spans 13 amino acids. CDR3 sequence: CASIGGFGEKLFF. DNA for the CDR3: TGTGCCAGCATTGGAGGGTTCGGTGAAAAACTGTTTTTT.

The chain links TRBV6-1 to TRBJ1-4; D uncertain. The CDR3 contains 14 residues. The germline V gene encodes CDR1 MNHNS and CDR2 SASEGT. V lost 6 bases to trimming and J lost 7 bases, with 15 bases between them. CDR3 DNA sequence: TGTGCCAGCAGAGGACTATGGGGTGGTGAAAAACTGTTTTTT. It specifies CASRGLWGGEKLFF.

This clonotype was observed at least ten times. V usage is TRBV20-1 and J usage is TRBJ2-3; a weak D match, TRBD2 (5 bases). The V gene lost 5 bases and the J gene lost 5 bases, with 11 bases spanning the gap. The CDR3 spans 12 residues. Per germline, CDR1 DFQATT and CDR2 SNEGSKA (reference sequence). The CDR3 region has the DNA TGCAGTGCTCGTGGACTGGTAGATACGCAGTATTTT. Translated: CSARGLVDTQYF.

The rearrangement joins TRBV24-1 to TRBJ1-2; unclear D gene. Germline-derived CDR1 and CDR2 are KGHDR and SFDVKD. The CDR3 runs to 12 residues. The ends were cut back, 7 bases at V and 4 bases at J, with 9 bases in the middle. CDR3 in amino acids: CATRVLGYGYTF. The CDR3 DNA sequence: TGTGCCACCAGAGTGCTAGGCTATGGCTACACCTTC.

Many counts were recorded for this clonotype. The CDR3 DNA follows: TGCAGCGTTGTCCAGGGAAATGAGCAGTTCTTC. Amino acids: CSVVQGNEQFF. J is TRBJ2-1 and V is TRBV29-1; D is perhaps TRBD1 (5 bases). Germline V lookup: CDR1 SQVTM, CDR2 ANQGSEA. V dropped 4 bases and J dropped 7 bases, with 8 bases sitting between them. The CDR3 loop spans 11 amino acids.

This sequence joins TRBV19 and TRBJ1-2; no firm D call. CDR1 is LNHDA, CDR2 SQIVND, per germline (reference sequence). The V gene lost 1 base and the J gene lost 2 bases, with 14 bases spanning the gap. The CDR3 sequence is 16 residues long. The CDR3 region is CASSIGTGEENYGYTF. The DNA of the CDR3 is TGTGCCAGTAGTATAGGGACCGGAGAGGAGAACTATGGCTACACCTTC.

This clonotype came up a few times. The CDR3 protein is CASSLAGQKGYTF. CDR3 nucleotide sequence: TGCGCCAGCAGCTTGGCCGGCCAAAAGGGCTACACCTTC. The chain has TRBV5-1 and TRBJ1-2; D is undetermined. Germline V lookup: CDR1 SGHRS, CDR2 YFSETQ. The length of the CDR3 is 13 residues. V gave up 0 bases and J gave up 8 bases, with 11 bases separating them.

In this sample, this clonotype turned up a few times. The V and J genes are TRBV11-3 and TRBJ2-2, with TRBD2 identical over 9 bases. The CDR3 runs 16 residues. Germline loops: CDR1 SGHNT, CDR2 YENEEA. J gave up 3 bases and V 5 bases, and 7 bases lay outside the gene matches. The CDR3 here is CASSLSGRSDTGELFF. CDR3 sequence (DNA): TGTGCCAGCAGCCTTAGCGGGAGATCCGACACCGGGGAGCTGTTTTTT.

The chain joins TRBV18 to TRBJ2-1; 10 positions agree with TRBD2. Germline V gene data show CDR1 as KGHSH and CDR2 as LQKENI. The length of the CDR3 is 16 residues. The V and J ends lost 3 bases and 6 bases, in that order; junction bases with no gene match: 8. CDR3 loop: CASSPSSGGLSNEQFF. The DNA for the CDR3 is TGTGCCAGCTCACCCTCTAGCGGGGGTTTATCCAATGAGCAGTTCTTC. Variable domain in full (rest from reference TRBV18 and TRBJ2-1): NAGVMQNPRHLVRRRGQEARLRCSPMKGHSHVYWYRQLPEEGLKFMVYLQKENIIDESGMPKERFSAEFPKEGPSILRIQQVVRGDSAAYFCASSPSSGGLSNEQFFGPGTRLTVL.

This clonotype was counted a few times. The germline gene is not matched at one end of the junction; a read error may be the cause. The V call is TRBV12-3 or TRBV12-4, the J call TRBJ2-7; TRBD2 is a possible D gene (5 bases). The CDR3 is made up of 14 amino acids. CDR3 in amino acids: CVSTPSGASYEQYF. DNA for the CDR3: TGTGTCAGCACCCCCAGCGGTGCCTCCTACGAGCAGTACTTC.

In its sample, this clonotype was seen many times. V usage is TRBV20-1 and J usage is TRBJ1-1; no definite D call. This CDR3 spans 18 amino acids. Deletions cut 0 bases from V and 2 bases from J, with 22 bases between. Looked up from germline, CDR1 is DFQATT and CDR2 is SNEGSKA (reference sequence). The CDR3 DNA reads TGCAGTGCTAGAGATCAAACTACCCGGGCCAAGTTAAACACTGAAGCTTTCTTT. Protein: CSARDQTTRAKLNTEAFF.

The rearrangement joins TRBV9 to TRBJ2-1; 7 bases line up with TRBD2. The V gene end was trimmed by 8 bases and the J gene end by 6 bases; junction bases not matched to a gene: 11. The germline gives CDR1 SGDLS, CDR2 YYNGEE. This CDR3 contains 14 residues. In nucleotides, the CDR3 is TGTGCCAGTGGCGGGGGACTCAACCCCAATGAGCAGTTCTTC. Its protein product is CASGGGLNPNEQFF.

This clonotype was seen at least ten times. J is TRBJ1-6 and V is TRBV30; 7 bases match TRBD1. The CDR3 consists of 15 residues. CDR1 and CDR2 from the germline V gene are GTSNPN and SVGIG (reference sequence). Germline trimming cut 3 bases from V and 6 bases from J; bases unmatched to any gene: 8. In DNA, the CDR3 is TGTGCCTGGAGGGGCAGGGGGATCCTTAATTCACCCCTCCACTTT. This translates into CAWRGRGILNSPLHF.

As regards this clonotype: A much larger clonotype is one base distant, so this may be a read error. Since the CDR3 does not end with the conserved phenylalanine or tryptophan, this likely comes from a read error. This chain connects TRBV2 to TRBJ1-2; D might be TRBD1 (5 bases). The V gene's germline CDR1 is SNHLY and CDR2 FYNNEI. There are 15 residues in the CDR3. In nucleotides, the CDR3 is TGTGCCAGCAATGAAAATTCCGGGACTCCCGGCGGCTACACCCTC. As protein: CASNENSGTPGGYTL.